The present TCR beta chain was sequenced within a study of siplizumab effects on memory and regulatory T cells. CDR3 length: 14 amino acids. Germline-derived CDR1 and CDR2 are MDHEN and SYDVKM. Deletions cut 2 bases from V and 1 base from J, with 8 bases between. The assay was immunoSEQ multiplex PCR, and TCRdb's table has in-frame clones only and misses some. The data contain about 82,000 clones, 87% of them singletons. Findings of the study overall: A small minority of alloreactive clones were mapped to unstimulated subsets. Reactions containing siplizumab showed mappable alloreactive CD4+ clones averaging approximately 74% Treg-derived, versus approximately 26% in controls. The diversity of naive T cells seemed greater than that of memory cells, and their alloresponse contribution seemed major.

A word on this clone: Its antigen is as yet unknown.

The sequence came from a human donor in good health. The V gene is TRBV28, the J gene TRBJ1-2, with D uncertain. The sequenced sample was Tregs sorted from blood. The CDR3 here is CASSLLGFNYGYTF. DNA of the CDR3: TGTGCCAGCAGTTTACTGGGGTTTAACTATGGCTACACCTTC.